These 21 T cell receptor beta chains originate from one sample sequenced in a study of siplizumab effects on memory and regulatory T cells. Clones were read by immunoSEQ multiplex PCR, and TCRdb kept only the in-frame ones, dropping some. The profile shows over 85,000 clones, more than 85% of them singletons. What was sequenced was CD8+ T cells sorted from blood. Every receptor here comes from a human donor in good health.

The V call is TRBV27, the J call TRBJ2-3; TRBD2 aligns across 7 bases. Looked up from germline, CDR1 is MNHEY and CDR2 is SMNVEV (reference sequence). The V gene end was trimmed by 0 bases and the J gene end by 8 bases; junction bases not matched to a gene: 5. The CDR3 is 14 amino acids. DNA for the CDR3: TGTGCCAGCAGTTTATCCGGACTAGGGGTTACGCAGTATTTT. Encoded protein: CASSLSGLGVTQYF.

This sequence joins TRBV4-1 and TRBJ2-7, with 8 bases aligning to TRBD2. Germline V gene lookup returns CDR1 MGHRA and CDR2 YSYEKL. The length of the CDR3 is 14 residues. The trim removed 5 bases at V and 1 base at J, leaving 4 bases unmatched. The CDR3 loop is CASSAGRESYEQYF. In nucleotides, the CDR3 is TGCGCCAGCAGCGCCGGGAGGGAGTCCTACGAGCAGTACTTC.

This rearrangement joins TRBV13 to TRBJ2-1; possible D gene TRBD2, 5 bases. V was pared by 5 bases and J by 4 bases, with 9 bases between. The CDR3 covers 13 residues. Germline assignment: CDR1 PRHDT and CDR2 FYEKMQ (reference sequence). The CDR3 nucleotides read TGTGCCAGCAGCGTTACTAGTTACAATGAGCAGTTCTTC. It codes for CASSVTSYNEQFF.

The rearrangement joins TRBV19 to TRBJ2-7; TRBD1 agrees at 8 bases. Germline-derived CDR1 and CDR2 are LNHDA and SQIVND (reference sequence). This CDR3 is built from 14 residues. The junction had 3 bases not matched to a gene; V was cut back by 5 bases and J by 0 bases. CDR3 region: CASSSGQGSYEQYF. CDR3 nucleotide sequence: TGTGCCAGTAGTTCCGGACAGGGCTCCTACGAGCAGTACTTC.

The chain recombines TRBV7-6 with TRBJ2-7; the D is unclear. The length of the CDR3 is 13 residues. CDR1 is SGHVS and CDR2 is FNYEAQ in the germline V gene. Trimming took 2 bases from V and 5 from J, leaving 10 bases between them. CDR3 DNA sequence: TGTGCCAGCAGCTTAACAGTCTGGAACGAGCAGTACTTC. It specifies CASSLTVWNEQYF.

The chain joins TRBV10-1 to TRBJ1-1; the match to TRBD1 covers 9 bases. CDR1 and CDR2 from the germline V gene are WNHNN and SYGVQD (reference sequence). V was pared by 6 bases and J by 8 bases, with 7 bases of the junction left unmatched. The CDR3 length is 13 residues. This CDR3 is CASRTDRGAEAFF. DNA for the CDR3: TGCGCCAGCAGAACGGACAGGGGCGCCGAAGCTTTCTTT.

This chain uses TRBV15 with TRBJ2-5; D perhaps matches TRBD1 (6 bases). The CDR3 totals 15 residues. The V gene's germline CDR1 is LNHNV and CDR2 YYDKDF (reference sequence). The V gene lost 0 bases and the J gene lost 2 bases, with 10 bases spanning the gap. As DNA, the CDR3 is TGTGCCACCAGCAGAGATTGGGGGCCTCAAGAGACCCAGTACTTC. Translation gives CATSRDWGPQETQYF.

The DNA for the CDR3 is TGTGCCAGCACCCCCCGTGGGGGATGGTACGAGCAGTACTTC. Protein product: CASTPRGGWYEQYF. V is TRBV28 and J is TRBJ2-7; D tentatively fits TRBD1 or TRBD2 (5 bases each). CDR1 and CDR2 (germline): MDHEN, SYDVKM. Trimming took 7 bases from V and 4 from J, leaving 17 bases between them. The CDR3 has 14 residues.

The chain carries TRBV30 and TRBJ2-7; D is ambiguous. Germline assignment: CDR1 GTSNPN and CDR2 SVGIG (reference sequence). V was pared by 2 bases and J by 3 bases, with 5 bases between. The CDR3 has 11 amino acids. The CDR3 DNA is TGTGCCTGGAGTCCGAGCTACGAGCAGTACTTC. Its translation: CAWSPSYEQYF.

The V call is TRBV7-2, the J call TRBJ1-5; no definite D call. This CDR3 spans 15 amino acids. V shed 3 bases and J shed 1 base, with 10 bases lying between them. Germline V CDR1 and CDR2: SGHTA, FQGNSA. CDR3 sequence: CASSLGSFSNQPQHF. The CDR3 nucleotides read TGTGCCAGCAGCTTGGGGAGCTTCAGCAATCAGCCCCAGCATTTT. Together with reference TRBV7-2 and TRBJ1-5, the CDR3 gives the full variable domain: GAGVSQSPSNKVTEKGKDVELRCDPISGHTALYWYRQSLGQGLEFLIYFQGNSAPDKSGLPSDRFSAERTGGSVSTLTIQRTQQEDSAVYLCASSLGSFSNQPQHFGDGTRLSIL.

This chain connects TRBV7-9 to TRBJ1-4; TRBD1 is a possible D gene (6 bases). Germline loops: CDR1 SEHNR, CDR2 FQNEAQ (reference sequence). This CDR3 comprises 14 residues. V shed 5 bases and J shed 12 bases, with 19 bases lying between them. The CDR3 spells CASSLKGGSLELFF. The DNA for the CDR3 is TGTGCCAGCAGCCTTAAGGGGGGGTCGCTGGAACTGTTTTTT.

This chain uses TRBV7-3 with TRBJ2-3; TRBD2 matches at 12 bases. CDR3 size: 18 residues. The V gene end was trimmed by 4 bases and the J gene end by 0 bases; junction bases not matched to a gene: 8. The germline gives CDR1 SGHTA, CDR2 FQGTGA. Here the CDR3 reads CASSSRPGTSGSTDTQYF. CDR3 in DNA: TGTGCCAGCAGCTCTAGGCCCGGGACTAGCGGGAGCACAGATACGCAGTATTTT.

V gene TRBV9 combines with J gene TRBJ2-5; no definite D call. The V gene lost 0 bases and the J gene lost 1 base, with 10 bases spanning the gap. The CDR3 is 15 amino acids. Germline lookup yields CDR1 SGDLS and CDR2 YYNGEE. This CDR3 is CASSVGAFSQETQYF. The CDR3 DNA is TGTGCCAGCAGCGTAGGCGCCTTTTCCCAAGAGACCCAGTACTTC.

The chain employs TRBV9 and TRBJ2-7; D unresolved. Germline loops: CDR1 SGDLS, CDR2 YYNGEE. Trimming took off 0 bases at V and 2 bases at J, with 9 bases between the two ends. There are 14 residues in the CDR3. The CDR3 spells CASSVEGRAYEQYF. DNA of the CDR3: TGTGCCAGCAGCGTAGAAGGCAGAGCCTACGAGCAGTACTTC.

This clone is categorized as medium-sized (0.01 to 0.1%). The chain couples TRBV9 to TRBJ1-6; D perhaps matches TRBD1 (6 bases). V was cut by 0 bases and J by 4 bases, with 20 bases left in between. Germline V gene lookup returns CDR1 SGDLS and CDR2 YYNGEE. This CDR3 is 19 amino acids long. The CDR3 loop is CASSVVGGGAHLYNSPLHF. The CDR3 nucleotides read TGTGCCAGCAGCGTAGTCGGGGGCGGGGCCCACCTTTATAATTCACCCCTCCACTTT. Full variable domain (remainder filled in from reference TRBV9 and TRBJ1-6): DSGVTQTPKHLITATGQRVTLRCSPRSGDLSVYWYQQSLDQGLQFLIQYYNGEERAKGNILERFSAQQFPDLHSELNLSSLELGDSALYFCASSVVGGGAHLYNSPLHFGNGTRLTVT.

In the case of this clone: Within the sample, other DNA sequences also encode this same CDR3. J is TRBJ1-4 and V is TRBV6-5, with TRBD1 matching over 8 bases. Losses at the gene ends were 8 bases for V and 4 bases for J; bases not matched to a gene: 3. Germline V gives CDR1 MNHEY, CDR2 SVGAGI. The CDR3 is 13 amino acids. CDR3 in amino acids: CASGTGNNEKLFF. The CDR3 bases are TGTGCCAGCGGGACAGGCAATAATGAAAAACTGTTTTTT.

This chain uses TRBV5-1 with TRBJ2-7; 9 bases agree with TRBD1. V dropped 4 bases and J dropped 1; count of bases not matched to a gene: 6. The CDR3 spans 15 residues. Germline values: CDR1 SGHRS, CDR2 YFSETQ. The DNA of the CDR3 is TGCGCCAGCAGCCACCCGGGACAGGGTTCCTACGAGCAGTACTTC. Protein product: CASSHPGQGSYEQYF.

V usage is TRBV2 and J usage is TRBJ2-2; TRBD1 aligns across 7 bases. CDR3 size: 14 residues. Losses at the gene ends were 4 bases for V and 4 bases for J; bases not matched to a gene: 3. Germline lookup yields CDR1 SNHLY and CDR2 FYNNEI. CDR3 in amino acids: CASSGQGFTGELFF. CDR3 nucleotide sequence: TGTGCCAGCAGTGGACAGGGATTCACCGGGGAGCTGTTTTTT.

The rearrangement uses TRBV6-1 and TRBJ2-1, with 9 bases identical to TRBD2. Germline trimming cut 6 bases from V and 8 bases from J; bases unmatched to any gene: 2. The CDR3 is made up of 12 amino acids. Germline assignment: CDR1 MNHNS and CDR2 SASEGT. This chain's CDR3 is CASSGTSYEQFF. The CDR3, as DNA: TGTGCCAGCAGCGGGACTAGCTATGAGCAGTTCTTC.

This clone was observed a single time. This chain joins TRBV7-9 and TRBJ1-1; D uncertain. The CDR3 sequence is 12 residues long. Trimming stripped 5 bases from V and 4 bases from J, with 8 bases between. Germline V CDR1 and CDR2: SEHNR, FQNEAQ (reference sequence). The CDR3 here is CASSPSGTEAFF. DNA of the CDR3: TGTGCCAGCAGCCCAAGTGGCACTGAAGCTTTCTTT.

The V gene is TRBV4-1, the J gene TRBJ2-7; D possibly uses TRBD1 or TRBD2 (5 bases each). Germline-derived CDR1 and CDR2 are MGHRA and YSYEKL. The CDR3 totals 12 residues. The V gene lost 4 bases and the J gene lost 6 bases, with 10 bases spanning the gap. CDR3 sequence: CASSLGGGEQYF. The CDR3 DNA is TGCGCCAGCAGCCTTGGTGGGGGCGAGCAGTACTTC.